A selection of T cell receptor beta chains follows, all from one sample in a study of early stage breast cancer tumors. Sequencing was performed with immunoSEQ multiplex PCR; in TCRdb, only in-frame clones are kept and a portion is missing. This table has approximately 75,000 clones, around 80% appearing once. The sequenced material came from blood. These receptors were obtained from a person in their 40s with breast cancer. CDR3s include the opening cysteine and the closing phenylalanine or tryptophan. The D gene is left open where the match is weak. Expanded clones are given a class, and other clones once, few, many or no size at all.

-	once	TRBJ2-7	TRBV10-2	CASQDRSWNRASEQYF	TGCGCCAGCCAAGACCGTAGTTGGAACAGGGCCTCCGAGCAGTACTTC
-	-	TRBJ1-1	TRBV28	CASRSGASNEAFF	TGTGCCAGCAGATCCGGGGCCAGTAATGAAGCTTTCTTT
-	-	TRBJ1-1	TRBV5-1	CASSLGGGTEAFF	TGCGCCAGCAGCTTGGGGGGCGGCACTGAAGCTTTCTTT
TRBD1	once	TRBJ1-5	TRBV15	CATSRDQGTGRQPQHF	TGTGCCACCAGCAGAGATCAAGGGACAGGGCGTCAGCCCCAGCATTTT
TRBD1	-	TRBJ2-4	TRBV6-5	CASSSTKGADIQYF	TGTGCCAGCAGTTCAACTAAGGGGGCGGACATTCAGTACTTC
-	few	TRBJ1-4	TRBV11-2	CASSARNSEKLFF	TGTGCCAGCAGCGCCCGAAATAGTGAAAAACTGTTTTTT
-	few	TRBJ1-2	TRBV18	CASSPPEFYGYTF	TGTGCCAGCTCACCACCGGAGTTCTATGGCTACACCTTC
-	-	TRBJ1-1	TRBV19	CASSIQVDTEAFF	TGTGCCAGTAGTATTCAGGTGGACACTGAAGCTTTCTTT
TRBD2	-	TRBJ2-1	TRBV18	CASSPRLAGAPYNEQFF	TGTGCCAGCTCACCACGACTAGCGGGAGCCCCCTACAATGAGCAGTTCTTC
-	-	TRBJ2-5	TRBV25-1	CASSALGGAGETQYF	TGTGCCAGCAGTGCCTTGGGGGGGGCCGGAGAGACCCAGTACTTC
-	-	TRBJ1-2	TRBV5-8	CASSPDSYNYGYTF	TGTGCCAGCAGCCCGGACAGTTATAACTATGGCTACACCTTC
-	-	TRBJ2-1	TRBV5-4	CASSLLLAGYYNEQFF	TGTGCCAGCAGCCTGTTACTCGCGGGATACTACAATGAGCAGTTCTTC
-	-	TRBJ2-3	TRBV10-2	CASTRSSTDTQYF	TGCGCCAGCACTAGGTCCAGCACAGATACGCAGTATTTT
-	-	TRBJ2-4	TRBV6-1	CASSEERRVQGIQYF	TGTGCCAGCAGTGAAGAGAGGCGGGTTCAGGGCATTCAGTACTTC
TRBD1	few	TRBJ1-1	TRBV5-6	CASRPTGVTEAFF	TGTGCCAGCAGACCAACAGGGGTTACTGAAGCTTTCTTT
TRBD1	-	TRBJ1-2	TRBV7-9	CASSLDLDRFNYGYTF	TGTGCCAGCAGCTTAGACCTGGACAGGTTCAACTATGGCTACACCTTC
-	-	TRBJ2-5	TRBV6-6	CASSYAGETQYF	TGTGCCAGCAGTTACGCAGGGGAGACCCAGTACTTC
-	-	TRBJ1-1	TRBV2	CASSLTGAGTEAFF	TGTGCCAGCAGTCTAACGGGGGCCGGGACTGAAGCTTTCTTT
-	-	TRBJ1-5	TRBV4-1	CASSQGPLTHQPQHF	TGCGCCAGCAGCCAAGGGCCCTTGACCCATCAGCCCCAGCATTTT
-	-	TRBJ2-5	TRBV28	CASARGGTQYF	TGTGCCAGCGCCAGGGGCGGGACCCAGTACTTC
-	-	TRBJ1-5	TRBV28	CASSSDRMEPQHF	TGTGCCAGCAGTTCGGACCGGATGGAGCCCCAGCATTTT
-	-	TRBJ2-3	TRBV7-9	CASSLGLDPDTQYF	TGTGCCAGCAGCTTAGGGCTAGACCCAGATACGCAGTATTTT